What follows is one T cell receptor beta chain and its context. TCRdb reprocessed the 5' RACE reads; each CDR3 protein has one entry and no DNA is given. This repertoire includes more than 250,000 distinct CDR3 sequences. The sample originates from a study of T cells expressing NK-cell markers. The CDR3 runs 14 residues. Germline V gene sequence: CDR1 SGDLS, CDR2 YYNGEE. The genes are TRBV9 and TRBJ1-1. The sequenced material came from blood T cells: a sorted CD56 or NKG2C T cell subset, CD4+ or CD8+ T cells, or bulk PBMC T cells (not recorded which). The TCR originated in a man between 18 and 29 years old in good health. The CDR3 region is CASSVVDRATEAFF.